The next 17 T cell receptor beta chains were all read from a single sample in a study of blood T cell repertoires in COVID-19. Sequencing was performed with immunoSEQ multiplex PCR; in TCRdb, only in-frame clones are kept and a portion is missing. Among roughly 200,000 clones listed, about 88% were seen once. Sequencing used PBMCs or T cells enriched from blood (not recorded which). Receptor source: a woman in her thirties who had recovered from COVID-19.

This chain links TRBV19 with TRBJ2-7, with 8 bases that match TRBD1. With 6 bases clipped from V and 4 bases from J, the junction kept 8 bases outside the gene matches. The CDR3 is made up of 14 amino acids. CDR1 and CDR2 (germline): LNHDA, SQIVND (reference sequence). The CDR3 loop reads CASSPAGGWYEQYF. CDR3 DNA: TGTGCCAGTAGCCCCGCAGGGGGCTGGTACGAGCAGTACTTC.

V usage is TRBV19 and J usage is TRBJ2-3; TRBD2 agrees at 8 bases. Germline CDR1 and CDR2: LNHDA and SQIVND (reference sequence). V lost 6 bases and J lost 4; bases outside the gene matches: 3. CDR3 length equals 13 residues. Here the CDR3 reads CASSGGGSDTQYF. The CDR3, as DNA: TGTGCCAGTAGCGGCGGGGGGTCAGATACGCAGTATTTT.

The chain uses TRBV29-1 and TRBJ2-1; the match to TRBD1 covers 11 bases. The CDR3 runs to 14 residues. The ends lost 4 bases at V and 7 bases at J; junction bases unmatched: 6. Germline assignment: CDR1 SQVTM and CDR2 ANQGSEA. The CDR3 DNA reads TGCAGCGTTGGTTCTGGGACAGGGGGGAATGAGCAGTTCTTC. Protein sequence: CSVGSGTGGNEQFF.

V usage is TRBV18 and J usage is TRBJ2-7, with D perhaps TRBD1 (6 bases). The CDR3 is 14 residues long. Germline V gene sequence: CDR1 KGHSH, CDR2 LQKENI. V shed 2 bases and J shed 5 bases, with 13 bases lying between them. DNA of the CDR3: TGTGCCAGCTCACCAGTCGGACAGAACCACGAGCAGTACTTC. Translated, it gives CASSPVGQNHEQYF.

The chain recombines TRBV11-2 with TRBJ2-3; possibly TRBD1 for D (7 bases). V was trimmed by 3 bases and J by 5 bases, leaving 12 bases between them. The V gene's germline CDR1 is SGHAT and CDR2 FQNNGV. The CDR3 length is 14 residues. Written as DNA, the CDR3 is TGTGCCAGCAGCTTCAGGGGGGCTGTAGATACGCAGTATTTT. Protein: CASSFRGAVDTQYF.

This sequence joins TRBV27 and TRBJ1-2; 10 positions agree with TRBD1. V trimming: 4 bases; J trimming: 3 bases; junction bases outside the gene matches: 5. Germline CDR1 is MNHEY and CDR2 is SMNVEV (reference sequence). This CDR3 region has 15 residues. CDR3: CASSSGDRGHYGYTF. CDR3 coding DNA: TGTGCCAGCAGTTCGGGGGACAGGGGCCACTATGGCTACACCTTC.

CDR3 region: CASSLWTGENEQFF. The CDR3 nucleotides read TGCGCCAGCAGCTTGTGGACAGGGGAGAATGAGCAGTTCTTC. The chain joins TRBV5-1 to TRBJ2-1; 9 positions match TRBD1. Germline V gene lookup returns CDR1 SGHRS and CDR2 YFSETQ. The CDR3 consists of 14 residues. The ends lost 1 base at V and 7 bases at J; junction bases unmatched: 3.

This clone was seen a handful of times. V usage is TRBV6-5 and J usage is TRBJ1-1, with 7 bases matching TRBD1. Germline trimming cut 5 bases from V and 2 bases from J; bases unmatched to any gene: 5. CDR1 is MNHEY, CDR2 SVGAGI, per germline. CDR3 size: 14 residues. CDR3 coding DNA: TGTGCCAGCAGTAGCGGACAGGAAAACACTGAAGCTTTCTTT. Translation: CASSSGQENTEAFF.

Notes on this clone: Other DNA sequences in this specimen translate into the identical CDR3. The genes are TRBV3-1 (or the pseudogene TRBV3-2) and TRBJ2-7, with 10 positions matching TRBD2. V shed 3 bases and J 1 base; nucleotides not matched to a gene: 3. The CDR3 totals 15 residues. Germline V CDR1 and CDR2: LGHDT, YNNKEL (reference sequence). The CDR3 bases are TGTGCCAGCAGCCAGGGTAGCGGGGGGTCCTACGAGCAGTACTTC. Translation gives CASSQGSGGSYEQYF.

This clone appeared once. This rearrangement joins TRBV18 to TRBJ2-1; TRBD2 might be the D (6 bases). The CDR3 length is 16 residues. The ends were cut back, 0 bases at V and 5 bases at J, with 14 bases in the middle. CDR1 and CDR2 (germline): KGHSH, LQKENI. The CDR3 loop reads CASSPPMLGGNNEQFF. The CDR3 nucleotides are TGTGCCAGCTCACCACCGATGCTGGGGGGAAACAATGAGCAGTTCTTC.

In its sample, this clone was seen a few times. Additional DNA sequences in this sample encode the identical CDR3. The rearrangement joins TRBV11-2 to TRBJ1-2, with D hard to call. V gave up 3 bases and J gave up 2 bases, with 4 bases separating them. This CDR3 is 12 amino acids long. Germline V gene sequence: CDR1 SGHAT, CDR2 FQNNGV. CDR3 nucleotide sequence: TGTGCCAGCAGCTTCAGGAACTATGGCTACACCTTC. It codes for CASSFRNYGYTF.

This sequence joins TRBV4-3 and TRBJ2-5, with a tentative D call TRBD1 (5 bases). From germline, CDR1 is LGHNA and CDR2 YSLEER. There are 15 residues in the CDR3. V was cut by 0 bases and J by 5 bases, with 13 bases left in between. The CDR3 region has the DNA TGCGCCAGCAGCCAAGAGCAGGGATTCGGTGAGACCCAGTACTTC. It yields the protein CASSQEQGFGETQYF.

The rearrangement uses TRBV6-5 and TRBJ1-2, with TRBD1 as a possible D gene (6 bases). Trimming removed 6 bases from V and 2 bases from J, with 10 bases in between. This CDR3 region has 13 residues. CDR1 MNHEY and CDR2 SVGAGI come from the germline V gene. The CDR3 bases are TGTGCCAGCAGAAGGACAGCAAACTATGGCTACACCTTC. The encoded protein is CASRRTANYGYTF.

Only a few counts were recorded for this clone. The V and J genes are TRBV6-4 and TRBJ2-2; possible D gene TRBD1, 6 bases. Germline assignment: CDR1 MRHNA and CDR2 SNTAGT. The V gene lost 2 bases and the J gene lost 4 bases, with 8 bases spanning the gap. The CDR3 is 14 residues long. The CDR3 DNA follows: TGTGCCAGCAGTGACGAGGGGGTCACCGGGGAGCTGTTTTTT. Its protein is CASSDEGVTGELFF.

The rearrangement uses TRBV4-3 and TRBJ1-4; 8 nucleotides match TRBD1. Germline V lookup: CDR1 LGHNA, CDR2 YSLEER. The V segment lost 1 base and the J segment 6 bases; nucleotides outside the gene matches: 13. The CDR3 is 18 residues long. The CDR3 nucleotides read TGCGCCAGCAGCCAAGGAAACGAAAGGACAGGGTTGGATGAAAAACTGTTTTTT. It encodes CASSQGNERTGLDEKLFF.

V is TRBV27 and J is TRBJ2-3, with TRBD1 identical over 8 bases. V was clipped by 5 bases and J by 1 base; unmatched bases: 8. This CDR3 contains 16 residues. Germline V gives CDR1 MNHEY, CDR2 SMNVEV (reference sequence). Here the CDR3 reads CASSTNRGTGTDTQYF. Written as DNA, the CDR3 is TGTGCCAGCAGTACAAACAGGGGGACGGGCACAGATACGCAGTATTTT.

This chain uses TRBV27 with TRBJ1-1; TRBD1 might be the D (6 bases). Per the germline V gene, CDR1 is MNHEY and CDR2 is SMNVEV (reference sequence). The CDR3 is 14 amino acids. V was cut by 5 bases and J by 4 bases, with 14 bases left in between. The CDR3 loop is CASSQTQGRTEAFF. In nucleotides, the CDR3 is TGTGCCAGCAGTCAGACACAGGGTCGCACTGAAGCTTTCTTT.